This TCR beta chain emerged from a study of control samples from healthy donors and cancer patients (dated by TCRdb to the early 2020s). Preparation of the library involved the immunoSEQ multiplex PCR assay. TCRdb carries this immuneACCESS record with in-frame sequences only. Its versions omit some clonotypes, under half of them owing to an unresolved V gene in the studies checked, with the rest unexplained. Within this sample are 100,000 to 150,000 clones, with around 87% of them counted one time only. Together, the top ten hold over 6.5% of the sample. Concerning this clone: It lacks a known antigen. The input lacks base qualities; no much larger clone sits a single base away.

This clonotype was obtained from a middle-aged man in good health. Sequenced material: blood.

The DNA sequence is given as TGTGCCAGCTCACCGACAAACTCCTACGAGCAGTACTTC. It encodes CASSPTNSYEQYF. The chain links TRBV18 with TRBJ2-7; a confident D gene designation cannot be given. CDR1 is given as KGHSH and CDR2 as LQKENI, both from the germline V gene. The cysteine opens and the phenylalanine closes a CDR3 of 13 amino acids. CDR3 DNA is the only sequence kept; it has 39 bases, read in frame from the first base. V gives up 3 bases and J gives up 0 bases, and the segment between their germline ends measures 6 bases. Outside the CDR3, residues come from the reference TRBV18 and TRBJ2-7 proteins, so the full variable domain is: NAGVMQNPRHLVRRRGQEARLRCSPMKGHSHVYWYRQLPEEGLKFMVYLQKENIIDESGMPKERFSAEFPKEGPSILRIQQVVRGDSAAYFCASSPTNSYEQYFGPGTRLTVT.